This T cell receptor beta chain was retrieved from a study of blood T cell repertoires in COVID-19. As for the study in general: Specimens from acute and convalescent COVID-19 originated in the United States, Italy and Spain. Nucleic acid was either cDNA or gDNA, and it came from T cells, B-cell-depleted T cells, or PBMCs.

Germline V gene lookup returns CDR1 MNHEY and CDR2 SVGAGI. CDR3 size: 15 residues. With V trimmed by 7 bases and J by 5 bases, 10 bases remained unmatched. Per the original data handling: Reference gene primer amplification gave estimated nucleated cell counts. Profiled with immunoSEQ multiplex PCR; TCRdb holds only in-frame clones, not every one. V and J calls and clone size are copied from that table; D and trimming were computed from the DNA. The data hold some 230,000 clones, with about 83% observed a single time. The source is a woman between 50 and 59 years old with acute or convalescent COVID-19. The chain employs TRBV6-5 and TRBJ2-3; 9 bases are a match to TRBD2. The sequenced material came from peripheral blood. The CDR3 reads CASTGAGGRLDTQYF. For the CDR3, the DNA is TGTGCCAGCACCGGGGCGGGGGGGCGATTAGATACGCAGTATTTT.